The rows below give T cell receptor beta chains drawn from one sample of a study of cytomegalovirus exposure and HLA in healthy donors. The method was immunoSEQ multiplex PCR; TCRdb's version includes in-frame clones alone and lacks a portion of them. The sample includes about 130,000 clones, around 82% seen only once; the top ten take approximately 3.8%. Sequencing input: PBMCs. The origin of the receptors is a man aged 35 to 55 in good health and CMV-seronegative. CDR3s include the opening cysteine and the closing phenylalanine or tryptophan. D genes are given only for firm matches. The size field is filled for only some rows; it gives once, few, many or a size class.

v_gene,abundance,j_gene,d_gene,CDR3aa,CDR3nt
TRBV6-5,once,TRBJ2-5,-,CASSYNSAAGETQYF,TGTGCCAGCAGTTACAACAGTGCGGCGGGGGAGACCCAGTACTTC
TRBV7-2,-,TRBJ1-1,-,CASSLSPDSPEAFF,TGTGCCAGCAGCTTATCTCCCGACAGCCCCGAAGCTTTCTTT
TRBV7-9,-,TRBJ1-1,-,CASSPGNLMNTEAFF,TGTGCCAGCAGCCCCGGGAACCTCATGAACACTGAAGCTTTCTTT
TRBV7-2,-,TRBJ2-7,-,CASSLSATSSYEQYF,TGTGCCAGCAGCTTAAGCGCAACTAGCTCCTACGAGCAGTACTTC
TRBV27,-,TRBJ2-6,TRBD1,CASSSYTLTGGMAGANVLTF,TGTGCCAGCAGTTCCTATACCCTGACAGGGGGCATGGCGGGGGCCAACGTCCTGACTTTC
TRBV7-2,-,TRBJ2-2,TRBD1,CASSQRDRVAGELFF,TGTGCCAGCAGCCAACGGGACAGGGTTGCCGGGGAGCTGTTTTTT
TRBV10-1,-,TRBJ2-7,TRBD2,CASSAGGFAYEQYF,TGCGCCAGCAGTGCGGGGGGGTTCGCCTACGAGCAGTACTTC
TRBV9,once,TRBJ2-7,TRBD1,CASSAGTGNHEQYF,TGTGCCAGCAGCGCTGGGACAGGGAACCACGAGCAGTACTTC
TRBV19,-,TRBJ2-1,-,CASSVIQTGADEQFF,TGTGCCAGTAGTGTTATTCAGACAGGTGCCGATGAGCAGTTCTTC
TRBV5-1,-,TRBJ2-1,TRBD2,CASSGDLAGGYNEQFF,TGCGCCAGCAGCGGGGATTTAGCGGGGGGTTACAATGAGCAGTTCTTC
TRBV7-8,few,TRBJ1-3,TRBD1,CASSLDYRGPGNTIYF,TGTGCCAGCAGCCTAGACTACAGGGGCCCGGGAAACACCATATATTTT
TRBV5-1,-,TRBJ2-7,-,CASSLGVSYEQYF,TGCGCCAGCAGCTTAGGGGTCTCCTACGAGCAGTACTTC
TRBV7-2,-,TRBJ2-3,-,CASSLRSAAGQYF,TGTGCCAGCAGCTTACGGTCTGCGGCGGGGCAGTATTTT
TRBV21-1,-,TRBJ2-5,-,CASLGPRETQYF,TGTGCCAGCCTGGGGCCGCGGGAGACCCAGTACTTC
TRBV7-3,-,TRBJ2-5,-,CASSLNPREETQYF,TGTGCCAGCAGCTTAAATCCCAGGGAAGAGACCCAGTACTTC
TRBV11-2,few,TRBJ1-4,-,CASSLVPTRQATNEKLFF,TGTGCCAGCAGCTTAGTACCAACTCGACAGGCAACTAATGAAAAACTGTTTTTT
TRBV5-1,-,TRBJ2-1,TRBD2,CASSRPSGGYNEQFF,TGCGCCAGCAGCCGCCCTAGCGGGGGTTACAATGAGCAGTTCTTC
TRBV15,-,TRBJ1-5,-,CATSRVRENRDQPQHF,TGTGCCACCAGCAGAGTTAGGGAGAATAGGGATCAGCCCCAGCATTTT
TRBV5-4,-,TRBJ2-7,TRBD1,CASSLEPGQGAYEQYF,TGTGCCAGCAGCTTGGAGCCGGGACAGGGGGCGTACGAGCAGTACTTC
TRBV28,-,TRBJ2-7,-,CASRIGGAYEQYF,TGTGCCAGCCGGATTGGCGGGGCCTACGAGCAGTACTTC
TRBV5-1,-,TRBJ2-3,-,CASRAGGTDTQYF,TGCGCCAGCCGAGCAGGGGGCACAGATACGCAGTATTTT
TRBV4-3,-,TRBJ2-7,TRBD1,CASSQARQGASEQYF,TGCGCCAGCAGCCAGGCCCGACAGGGGGCCTCCGAGCAGTACTTC
TRBV7-2,-,TRBJ2-2,TRBD2,CASSLRLAGTGELFF,TGTGCCAGCAGCTTAAGGCTAGCGGGGACCGGGGAGCTGTTTTTT
TRBV5-5,once,TRBJ2-1,-,CASGETGSSYNEQFF,TGTGCCAGCGGAGAAACAGGGAGCTCCTACAATGAGCAGTTCTTC
TRBV19,-,TRBJ1-2,TRBD1,CATQYRGAGVRYGYTF,TGTGCCACCCAGTACAGGGGCGCCGGGGTTAGGTATGGCTACACCTTC
TRBV19,-,TRBJ1-5,TRBD1,CASGTGPKPQHF,TGTGCCAGTGGGACAGGGCCGAAGCCCCAGCATTTT
TRBV4-3,-,TRBJ2-7,TRBD2,CASSQVVVTSGDSYEQYF,TGCGCCAGCAGCCAAGTGGTAGTTACTAGCGGGGACTCCTACGAGCAGTACTTC